The source of this T cell receptor beta chain is a study of blood T cell repertoires in COVID-19. Study details: Specimens from acute and convalescent COVID-19 originated in the United States, Italy and Spain.

Per the authors' pipeline: The authors estimated nucleated cell counts from reference gene primer amplification. Produced via immunoSEQ multiplex PCR; TCRdb's table is partial and in-frame only. That table gives V, J and clone size, and the DNA gave D and trimming. The sample lists roughly 380,000 clones; about 88% were seen once. Trimming stripped 0 bases from V and 6 bases from J, with 15 bases between. The CDR3 runs 16 residues. Germline V gene sequence: CDR1 LGHDT, CDR2 YNNKEL (reference sequence). Participant ages covered roughly 18 to 89 years across 25 or so US areas. Cohorts were determined from participant-reported clinical history.

The source of this sequence is a woman aged 25-40 years who had recovered from COVID-19. The sequenced material came from PBMCs or T cells enriched from blood (not recorded which). V usage is TRBV3-1 (or the pseudogene TRBV3-2) and J usage is TRBJ1-5; perhaps TRBD1 as D (5 bases). The DNA of the CDR3 is TGTGCCAGCAGCCAAGATTCAGGGTACGGGGGTCAGCCCCAGCATTTT. Translating gives CASSQDSGYGGQPQHF.